Following are 26 T cell receptor beta chains from one sample sequenced in a study of blood T cell repertoires in COVID-19. Only in-frame clones appear in the TCRdb table, and some are missing; sequencing was by immunoSEQ multiplex PCR. The table includes over 150,000 clones, 88% detected once. Sequencing was carried out using peripheral blood. These receptors were taken from a middle-aged man with COVID-19, enrolled during active disease.

The rearrangement uses TRBV30 and TRBJ2-6; TRBD1 aligns across 9 bases. Looked up from germline, CDR1 is GTSNPN and CDR2 is SVGIG (reference sequence). V was pared by 2 bases and J by 1 base, with 9 bases of the junction left unmatched. This CDR3 comprises 18 residues. For the CDR3, the DNA is TGTGCCTGGAGTCCTCTGACAGGGGGTCTTTCTGGGGCCAACGTCCTGACTTTC. It translates to CAWSPLTGGLSGANVLTF.

The sample holds one count of this clone. V usage is TRBV5-4 and J usage is TRBJ2-5; tentatively, D is TRBD2 (5 bases). Per germline, CDR1 SGHNT and CDR2 YYREEE (reference sequence). V was clipped by 4 bases and J by 0 bases, with 10 bases between them. This CDR3 spans 14 amino acids. CDR3 DNA sequence: TGTGCCAGCAGCCTGACGGGGTACCAAGAGACCCAGTACTTC. It codes for CASSLTGYQETQYF.

The chain is built from TRBV6-5 and TRBJ1-1; no clear D. Trimming pared 6 bases from V and 5 bases from J, leaving 16 bases between. This CDR3 has 14 amino acids. Germline CDR1 MNHEY, CDR2 SVGAGI. In DNA, the CDR3 is TGTGCCAGCAGGACCGGGAACCGTGGGACTGAAGCTTTCTTT. This gives the protein CASRTGNRGTEAFF.

The chain combines TRBV7-3 with TRBJ2-1, with a possible D match to TRBD2 (6 bases). From germline, CDR1 is SGHTA and CDR2 FQGTGA. The CDR3 loop spans 14 amino acids. V gave up 5 bases and J gave up 1 base, with 9 bases separating them. CDR3 in amino acids: CASSRDWSYNEQFF. The CDR3 DNA is TGTGCCAGCAGCCGGGACTGGTCCTACAATGAGCAGTTCTTC.

For this clone: The identical CDR3 is also encoded by other nucleotide sequences in the sample. The V gene is TRBV5-1, the J gene TRBJ2-1; 8 bases map to TRBD2. The germline gives CDR1 SGHRS, CDR2 YFSETQ. V was pared by 0 bases and J by 0 bases, with 2 bases of the junction left unmatched. CDR3 length: 16 amino acids. CDR3 DNA sequence: TGCGCCAGCAGCTTGGCGGGGGGGAGCTCCTACAATGAGCAGTTCTTC. Its protein product is CASSLAGGSSYNEQFF.

As DNA, the CDR3 is TGTGCCAGCAGCCAAGTCGTGGGCCTAGCGGATTACAATGAGCAGTTCTTC. Its protein product is CASSQVVGLADYNEQFF. The chain couples TRBV14 to TRBJ2-1; TRBD2 aligns across 7 bases. With V trimmed by 1 base and J by 4 bases, 10 bases remained unmatched. This CDR3 is 17 amino acids long. The V gene's germline CDR1 is SGHDN and CDR2 FVKESK.

The rearrangement uses TRBV12-3 or TRBV12-4 and TRBJ1-2, with 11 bases matching TRBD1. J lost 8 bases, V lost 3 bases, and 2 bases had no gene match. The CDR3 runs to 13 residues. CDR3 in DNA: TGTGCCAGCAGTTTTAGGACAGGGGGCGGCTACACCTTC. Amino acids: CASSFRTGGGYTF.

V is TRBV19 and J is TRBJ1-6, with a weak D call TRBD1 (6 bases). The CDR3 is 16 residues long. Germline-derived CDR1 and CDR2 are LNHDA and SQIVND (reference sequence). The V and J ends lost 7 bases and 7 bases respectively, with 20 bases between them. The CDR3 reads CASTPSQGSGNSPLHF. The DNA for the CDR3 is TGTGCCAGTACCCCGAGCCAGGGGTCCGGGAATTCACCCCTCCACTTT.

This chain uses TRBV6-5 with TRBJ2-2; D gene unclear. The CDR3 length is 13 residues. The V gene lost 7 bases and the J gene lost 2 bases, with 8 bases spanning the gap. The germline gives CDR1 MNHEY, CDR2 SVGAGI. This CDR3 reads CASTGGNTGELFF. The CDR3 DNA is TGTGCCAGCACCGGCGGTAACACCGGGGAGCTGTTTTTT.

The CDR3 DNA sequence: TGTGCCAGCAGCGACATCTCTGGAAACACCATATATTTT. Protein: CASSDISGNTIYF. The genes are TRBV9 and TRBJ1-3; no firm D call. CDR1 and CDR2 (germline): SGDLS, YYNGEE. This CDR3 is built from 13 residues. V gave up 3 bases and J gave up 0 bases, with 4 bases separating them.

The rearrangement uses TRBV5-1 and TRBJ1-5; D is undetermined. CDR3 size: 12 residues. Germline CDR1 SGHRS, CDR2 YFSETQ. V gave up 2 bases and J gave up 9 bases, with 9 bases separating them. The chain's CDR3 is CASSFESGPQHF. The CDR3 DNA reads TGCGCCAGCAGCTTTGAATCAGGGCCCCAGCATTTT.

This rearrangement joins TRBV30 to TRBJ1-1, with a possible D match to TRBD1 (5 bases). V lost 3 bases and J lost 2, with 13 bases in between. The CDR3 length is 14 residues. Germline V CDR1 and CDR2: GTSNPN, SVGIG (reference sequence). CDR3 bases: TGTGCCTGGAGGTGGGGGGGGTTAAACACTGAAGCTTTCTTT. Amino acid sequence: CAWRWGGLNTEAFF.

The chain carries TRBV19 and TRBJ1-5; 9 bases line up with TRBD1. The CDR3 has 15 amino acids. J lost 3 bases, V lost 7 bases, and 7 bases had no gene match. The germline V gene has CDR1 LNHDA and CDR2 SQIVND (reference sequence). CDR3 DNA sequence: TGTGCCAGTACTAACAGGGGGCGATTCAATCAGCCCCAGCATTTT. It encodes CASTNRGRFNQPQHF. The full variable domain, completed using reference TRBV19 and TRBJ1-5, is DGGITQSPKYLFRKEGQNVTLSCEQNLNHDAMYWYRQDPGQGLRLIYYSQIVNDFQKGDIAEGYSVSREKKESFPLTVTSAQKNPTAFYLCASTNRGRFNQPQHFGDGTRLSIL.

The CDR3, as DNA: TGTGCCAGCAGCTTAGGTGTTGGAGCGGGCATCTTGAGCTCCTACGAGCAGTACTTC. Its protein product is CASSLGVGAGILSSYEQYF. V gene TRBV5-5 combines with J gene TRBJ2-7, with TRBD2 as a possible D gene (6 bases). This CDR3 has 19 residues. Trimming took 2 bases from V and 0 from J, leaving 24 bases between them. In germline, CDR1 is SGHKS, CDR2 YYEKEE (reference sequence).

The CDR3 loop reads CASSFGQENTEAFF. CDR3 in DNA: TGTGCCAGCAGCTTCGGACAGGAGAACACTGAAGCTTTCTTT. The J gene is TRBJ1-1, the V gene TRBV5-4; 7 positions match TRBD1. Germline CDR1 reads SGHNT; CDR2 reads YYREEE (reference sequence). This CDR3 region has 14 residues. Trimming took 2 bases from V and 1 from J; bases not matched to a gene: 2.

The CDR3 nucleotides read TGTGCCAGCAGCGTGGGACAGAATTATGGCTACACCTTC. Translating gives CASSVGQNYGYTF. The V gene is TRBV9, the J gene TRBJ1-2, with 7 bases aligning to TRBD1. Trimming at V came to 2 bases and at J to 5 bases, leaving 3 bases not matched to a gene. Germline CDR1 SGDLS, CDR2 YYNGEE. The CDR3 runs to 13 residues.

The chain employs TRBV11-2 and TRBJ2-5; 7 bases agree with TRBD1. The trim removed 4 bases at V and 3 bases at J, leaving 8 bases unmatched. CDR1 is SGHAT, CDR2 FQNNGV, per germline. The CDR3 extends over 15 amino acids. This CDR3 is CASSSNPGTEETQYF. CDR3 DNA: TGTGCCAGCAGCTCGAACCCAGGGACAGAAGAGACCCAGTACTTC.

The chain is built from TRBV5-4 and TRBJ1-2; D is perhaps TRBD1 (5 bases). Trimming removed 4 bases at V and 1 base at J, with 14 bases between. Per germline, CDR1 SGHNT and CDR2 YYREEE (reference sequence). CDR3 size: 15 residues. CDR3 protein: CASSPRASVNYGYTF. The CDR3 coding sequence is TGTGCCAGCAGCCCCAGGGCTAGCGTTAACTATGGCTACACCTTC.

V gene TRBV27 combines with J gene TRBJ1-1; TRBD1 is a possible D gene (6 bases). V lost 5 bases to trimming and J lost 7 bases, with 14 bases between them. CDR1 and CDR2 (germline): MNHEY, SMNVEV (reference sequence). The CDR3 runs 13 residues. The CDR3 spells CASSPSRRGEAFF. The CDR3 region has the DNA TGTGCCAGCAGTCCCAGCCGCAGGGGTGAAGCTTTCTTT.

The V and J genes are TRBV5-1 and TRBJ2-2; D perhaps matches TRBD2 (5 bases). CDR3 size: 17 residues. Germline CDR1 is SGHRS and CDR2 is YFSETQ. With 7 bases removed from V and 3 bases from J, the gap between germline ends came to 22 bases. CDR3 sequence (DNA): TGCGCCAGCCATCGCCCATTTGCGGGTTTAGACACCGGGGAGCTGTTTTTT. This sequence encodes CASHRPFAGLDTGELFF.

The V gene is TRBV19, the J gene TRBJ2-1, with 7 bases lining up with TRBD2. Germline CDR1 LNHDA, CDR2 SQIVND (reference sequence). Losses at the gene ends were 4 bases for V and 2 bases for J; bases not matched to a gene: 8. The CDR3 contains 16 residues. In DNA form, the CDR3 reads TGTGCCAGTAGTACCAGCGGGAACCCCCCCTACAATGAGCAGTTCTTC. This codes for CASSTSGNPPYNEQFF.

The chain joins TRBV27 to TRBJ1-2; TRBD1 might be the D (6 bases). Germline assignment: CDR1 MNHEY and CDR2 SMNVEV (reference sequence). This CDR3 has 15 residues. Trimming left V 7 bases short and J 5 bases short, with 20 bases between. CDR3 residues: CASTPVGGPGYGYTF. CDR3 coding DNA: TGTGCCAGCACCCCCGTGGGGGGGCCTGGGTATGGCTACACCTTC.

This sequence joins TRBV10-3 and TRBJ1-2; 8 bases line up with TRBD1. This CDR3 has 13 amino acids. CDR1 and CDR2 from the germline V gene are ENHRY and SYGVKD. V dropped 7 bases and J dropped 2; count of bases not matched to a gene: 3. CDR3 DNA: TGTGCCATCACTCGACAGGGGAACTATGGCTACACCTTC. As protein: CAITRQGNYGYTF.

This chain links TRBV5-6 with TRBJ2-7, with 10 bases that match TRBD2. Looked up from germline, CDR1 is SGHDT and CDR2 is YYEEEE. This CDR3 has 15 amino acids. The V gene end was trimmed by 1 base and the J gene end by 7 bases; junction bases not matched to a gene: 8. The chain's CDR3 is CASSLLKAGGREQYF. CDR3 bases: TGTGCCAGCAGCTTGCTTAAAGCGGGAGGGAGGGAGCAGTACTTC.

This chain links TRBV7-3 with TRBJ2-1, with TRBD2 identical over 7 bases. The V and J ends lost 5 bases and 0 bases, in that order; junction bases with no gene match: 4. The germline CDR1 and CDR2 sequences are SGHTA and FQGTGA. This CDR3 has 15 residues. The CDR3 nucleotides read TGTGCCAGCAGCCTCGGGACTAACTCCTACAATGAGCAGTTCTTC. As protein: CASSLGTNSYNEQFF.

This clone was counted once. The V and J genes are TRBV6-6 and TRBJ1-2, with TRBD1 identical over 7 bases. CDR1 is MNHNY, CDR2 SVGAGI, per germline (reference sequence). The trim removed 5 bases at V and 4 bases at J, leaving 7 bases unmatched. The CDR3 spans 14 residues. The CDR3 DNA is TGTGCCAGCAGTCCCGGGACAGACTTCTATGGCTACACCTTC. This codes for CASSPGTDFYGYTF.